These T cell receptor beta chains were read from a single sample in a study of blood T cell repertoires in COVID-19. TCRdb keeps only in-frame clones here, not all; method: immunoSEQ multiplex PCR. Here the sample spans 170,000 or so clones, over 80% being singletons. Material: peripheral blood. These TCRs come from a woman in her fifties or sixties with acute or convalescent COVID-19. Both conserved end residues are part of each CDR3. Fields, in order: clone size, D gene, J gene, V gene, CDR3 protein, CDR3 DNA. The D gene is left open where the match is weak. Rows give clone size only sometimes, using once, few, many, or a class for an expanded clone.

. . TRBJ1-2 TRBV6-5 CASSPLDRNYGYTF TGTGCCAGCAGTCCCCTCGACAGGAACTATGGCTACACCTTC
. . TRBJ1-2 TRBV30 CAWSSTGNYGYTF TGTGCCTGGAGTTCGACAGGAAACTATGGCTACACCTTC
. . TRBJ1-1 TRBV6-4 CASSEARERVTEAFF TGTGCCAGCAGTGAAGCCAGGGAACGAGTAACTGAAGCTTTCTTT
. . TRBJ2-7 TRBV7-2 CASSFRGGYEQYF TGTGCCAGCAGCTTCAGGGGCGGCTACGAGCAGTACTTC
. TRBD1 TRBJ1-2 TRBV5-1 CASRKDRGLDGYTF TGCGCCAGCAGAAAAGACAGGGGGCTTGATGGCTACACCTTC
few . TRBJ1-5 TRBV7-8 CASSIQGGVSQPQHF TGTGCCAGCAGCATACAGGGAGGGGTGAGTCAGCCCCAGCATTTT
. TRBD1 TRBJ1-5 TRBV6-1 CASSEALNRQGNSRPQHF TGTGCCAGCAGTGAAGCACTAAATAGACAGGGTAACTCCCGGCCCCAGCATTTT
. TRBD1 TRBJ1-4 TRBV11-2 CASSGRDRGSSTNEKLFF TGTGCCAGCAGCGGCCGGGACAGGGGGAGTTCAACTAATGAAAAACTGTTTTTT
. TRBD2 TRBJ2-3 TRBV11-2 CASSLAWTSTADTQYF TGTGCCAGCAGCTTAGCCTGGACTAGCACGGCAGATACGCAGTATTTT
. . TRBJ1-1 TRBV19 CATKRGRGRLMNTEAFF TGTGCCACTAAGAGGGGCAGGGGCCGCCTTATGAACACTGAAGCTTTCTTT